This T cell receptor (beta chain) was captured in a study of beta chain features in type 1 diabetes. Overall study results and limits: Sampled from patients, naive, central memory and Treg TCRB repertoires appeared more similar than those sampled from healthy donors.

cDNA synthesis used the whole RNA isolate, giving expressed TCRB sequences. Sequencing used immunoSEQ multiplex PCR; TCRdb keeps in-frame clones, though not all of them. This table holds around 200,000 clones, approximately 13% found once. The germline V gene has CDR1 SGHRS and CDR2 YFSETQ. V shed 4 bases, J shed 5 bases, and the junction held 5 bases outside the gene matches. This CDR3 has 13 residues. Remarks on this clone: Its antigen remains unidentified.

The receptor's source is a woman aged 18-35 years in good health. The chain recombines TRBV5-1 with TRBJ2-5, with 7 bases that match TRBD2. Sequenced: central memory CD4+ T cells from blood. The CDR3 sequence is CASSAGAGETQYF. The DNA of the CDR3 is TGCGCCAGCAGCGCGGGAGCAGGCGAGACCCAGTACTTC.